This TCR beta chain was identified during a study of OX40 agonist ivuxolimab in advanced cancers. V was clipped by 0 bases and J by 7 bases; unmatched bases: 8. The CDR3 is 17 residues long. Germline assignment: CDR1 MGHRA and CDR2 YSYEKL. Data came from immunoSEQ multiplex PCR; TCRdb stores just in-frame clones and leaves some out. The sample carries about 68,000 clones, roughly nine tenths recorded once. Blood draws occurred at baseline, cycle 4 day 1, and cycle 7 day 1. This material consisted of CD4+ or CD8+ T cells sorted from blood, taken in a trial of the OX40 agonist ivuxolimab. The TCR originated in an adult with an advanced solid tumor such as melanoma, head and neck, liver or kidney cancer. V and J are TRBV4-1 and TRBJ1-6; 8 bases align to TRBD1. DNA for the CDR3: TGCGCCAGCAGCCAAGATGTGACAGGGGCCGGGAATTCACCCCTCCACTTT. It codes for CASSQDVTGAGNSPLHF.